The 27 T cell receptor beta chains below all came from one sample that was sequenced in a study of OX40 agonist ivuxolimab in advanced cancers. Assay used: immunoSEQ multiplex PCR; TCRdb lists only in-frame clones, some missing. The profile covers 20,000 to 25,000 clones, with around four fifths appearing a single time and approximately 53% taken by the ten largest. Here the sequenced sample was CD4+ or CD8+ T cells sorted from blood, taken in a trial of the OX40 agonist ivuxolimab. The origin of the receptors is an adult with an advanced solid tumor such as melanoma, head and neck, liver or kidney cancer.

CDR3 in amino acids: CASSTGRLGHNEQFF. The DNA of the CDR3 is TGTGCCAGCAGTACGGGCCGACTAGGGCACAATGAGCAGTTCTTC. The V and J genes are TRBV6-5 and TRBJ2-1; tentative D call: TRBD2 (6 bases). The germline V gene has CDR1 MNHEY and CDR2 SVGAGI. CDR3 size: 15 residues. Trimming shortened V by 5 bases and J by 5 bases, and 16 bases separated the two germline ends.

CDR3 sequence reads: CASSSGTADTDTQYF. CDR3 in DNA: TGCGCCAGCAGCTCCGGGACAGCCGACACAGATACGCAGTATTTT. The chain is built from TRBV5-1 and TRBJ2-3, with 7 bases matching TRBD1. There are 15 residues in the CDR3. Trimming cost V 3 bases and J 2 bases; bases outside gene matches: 6. The germline CDR1 and CDR2 sequences are SGHRS and YFSETQ.

The chain links TRBV9 to TRBJ2-1; D remains unclear. Germline CDR1 is SGDLS and CDR2 is YYNGEE. The germline V and J ends were trimmed by 0 bases and 7 bases, with 11 bases remaining between them. This CDR3 has 14 amino acids. As DNA, the CDR3 is TGTGCCAGCAGCGTAGCTCTCCCGCCGAATGAGCAGTTCTTC. This translates into CASSVALPPNEQFF.

The gene calls are TRBV18 and TRBJ2-7; D unresolved. This CDR3 is built from 13 residues. The V and J ends lost 5 bases and 0 bases respectively, with 8 bases between them. Germline V lookup: CDR1 KGHSH, CDR2 LQKENI. CDR3 DNA sequence: TGTGCCAGCTCAGGTCCGAGCTCCTACGAGCAGTACTTC. Translating gives CASSGPSSYEQYF.

The chain carries TRBV11-3 and TRBJ2-7, with D maybe TRBD2 (6 bases). The CDR3 sequence is 15 residues long. V dropped 5 bases and J dropped 5 bases, with 19 bases sitting between them. In germline, CDR1 is SGHNT, CDR2 YENEEA. CDR3 residues: CASSPGRRGVHEQYF. The CDR3 nucleotides read TGTGCCAGCAGCCCTGGCAGGCGGGGAGTCCACGAGCAGTACTTC.

V and J are TRBV28 and TRBJ2-3; 7 positions agree with TRBD2. The CDR3 is 15 amino acids. Germline trimming cut 6 bases from V and 0 bases from J; bases unmatched to any gene: 6. The germline V gene has CDR1 MDHEN and CDR2 SYDVKM. CDR3 protein: CASRRLAVSTDTQYF. The CDR3 nucleotides read TGTGCCAGCAGAAGACTAGCAGTTAGCACAGATACGCAGTATTTT. Full variable domain (remainder filled in from reference TRBV28 and TRBJ2-3): DVKVTQSSRYLVKRTGEKVFLECVQDMDHENMFWYRQDPGLGLRLIYFSYDVKMKEKGDIPEGYSVSREKKERFSLILESASTNQTSMYLCASRRLAVSTDTQYFGPGTRLTVL.

This chain links TRBV27 with TRBJ2-1, with D maybe TRBD2 (6 bases). Germline loops: CDR1 MNHEY, CDR2 SMNVEV (reference sequence). The germline V and J ends were trimmed by 5 bases and 0 bases, with 11 bases remaining between them. The CDR3 has 15 amino acids. This chain's CDR3 is CASSDAGISYNEQFF. DNA for the CDR3: TGTGCCAGCAGTGACGCGGGGATCTCCTACAATGAGCAGTTCTTC.

This chain joins TRBV15 and TRBJ2-7; TRBD2 is a possible D gene (5 bases). This CDR3 region has 15 residues. The germline V and J ends were trimmed by 1 base and 3 bases, with 13 bases remaining between them. From germline, CDR1 is LNHNV and CDR2 YYDKDF (reference sequence). The CDR3: CATSRVGEPNYEQYF. For the CDR3, the DNA is TGTGCCACCAGCAGAGTCGGGGAACCCAACTACGAGCAGTACTTC.

This clone came up once. The chain combines TRBV28 with TRBJ2-2; D remains ambiguous. CDR3 size: 12 residues. V was clipped by 6 bases and J by 1 base, with 3 bases between them. Germline V CDR1 and CDR2: MDHEN, SYDVKM. For the CDR3, the DNA is TGTGCCAGCAGGCTGAACACCGGGGAGCTGTTTTTT. This gives the protein CASRLNTGELFF.

This chain uses TRBV11-3 with TRBJ2-1, with D unresolved. CDR1 and CDR2 (germline): SGHNT, YENEEA. V was cut by 5 bases and J by 2 bases, with 7 bases left in between. The CDR3 length is 13 residues. CDR3 region: CASSGDPYNEQFF. The CDR3 DNA follows: TGTGCCAGCAGCGGAGACCCCTACAATGAGCAGTTCTTC.

The V call is TRBV15, the J call TRBJ1-6, with unresolved D. Germline V gene lookup returns CDR1 LNHNV and CDR2 YYDKDF (reference sequence). This CDR3 spans 12 amino acids. The V and J ends lost 1 base and 13 bases respectively, with 8 bases between them. The CDR3 DNA is TGTGCCACCAGCAGAGGAAGGTTGCCCCTCCACTTT. This translates into CATSRGRLPLHF.

J is TRBJ2-3 and V is TRBV6-5; D not resolved. The length of the CDR3 is 15 residues. The ends were cut back, 6 bases at V and 0 bases at J, with 13 bases in the middle. The germline CDR1 and CDR2 sequences are MNHEY and SVGAGI. The DNA for the CDR3 is TGTGCCAGCAGGACCTCCATCGGGAGCACAGATACGCAGTATTTT. Residues: CASRTSIGSTDTQYF.

The gene calls are TRBV9 and TRBJ2-3, with no clear D. The CDR3 totals 16 residues. The V end was cut by 3 bases, the J end by 0 bases, with 14 bases between. Germline V gene data show CDR1 as SGDLS and CDR2 as YYNGEE. The CDR3 bases are TGTGCCAGCAGCGCCGGTGTTCAACCAAGCACAGATACGCAGTATTTT. Protein sequence: CASSAGVQPSTDTQYF.

As concerns this clone: This CDR3 is also generated by other DNA sequences in the sample. The chain recombines TRBV7-9 with TRBJ1-1; possible D gene TRBD1, 6 bases. Deletions cut 5 bases from V and 11 bases from J, with 15 bases between. CDR3 length equals 12 residues. Germline V gene lookup returns CDR1 SEHNR and CDR2 FQNEAQ (reference sequence). The CDR3, as DNA: TGTGCCAGCAGCAATGACAGGCCAGAGGCTTTCTTT. It specifies CASSNDRPEAFF.

This rearrangement joins TRBV4-3 to TRBJ2-1; 8 bases match TRBD2. The trim removed 4 bases at V and 6 bases at J, leaving 5 bases unmatched. This CDR3 has 14 amino acids. Germline V gene data show CDR1 as LGHNA and CDR2 as YSLEER. The CDR3: CASSLRAGVNEQFF. CDR3 bases: TGCGCCAGCAGCCTCCGAGCGGGAGTCAATGAGCAGTTCTTC.

This clone turned up a few times. The gene calls are TRBV5-1 and TRBJ2-1, with D unclear. The CDR3 loop spans 13 amino acids. The germline V gene encodes CDR1 SGHRS and CDR2 YFSETQ. The V and J ends lost 3 bases and 7 bases respectively, with 11 bases between them. The CDR3 nucleotides are TGCGCCAGCAGCTCATCCCTACAGAATGAGCAGTTCTTC. Translation gives CASSSSLQNEQFF.

CDR3 sequence reads: CASSLGVAGPSRGETQYF. The DNA of the CDR3 is TGTGCCAGCAGCCTCGGGGTAGCGGGGCCTTCGCGGGGGGAGACCCAGTACTTC. J is TRBJ2-5 and V is TRBV11-2, with 8 nucleotides matching TRBD2. Germline values: CDR1 SGHAT, CDR2 FQNNGV. Unmatched junction bases numbered 19, after V lost 5 bases and J lost 5 bases. CDR3 length: 18 residues.

The rearrangement links TRBV4-1 to TRBJ2-7, with no clear D. V shed 0 bases and J shed 4 bases, with 7 bases lying between them. The CDR3 loop spans 13 amino acids. Germline assignment: CDR1 MGHRA and CDR2 YSYEKL. In DNA form, the CDR3 reads TGCGCCAGCAGCCAAGACTCAGGATACGAGCAGTACTTC. Its protein is CASSQDSGYEQYF.

V gene TRBV30 combines with J gene TRBJ1-5; D possibly corresponds to TRBD1 (6 bases). The CDR3 sequence is 16 residues long. Germline CDR1 is GTSNPN and CDR2 is SVGIG (reference sequence). V was shortened by 2 bases and J by 5 bases, with 19 bases between the two germline ends. Written as DNA, the CDR3 is TGTGCCTGGAGTTCAACAGGGTATCGCGCTGATCAGCCCCAGCATTTT. Its translation: CAWSSTGYRADQPQHF. Variable domain in full (rest from reference TRBV30 and TRBJ1-5): SQTIHQWPATLVQPVGSPLSLECTVEGTSNPNLYWYRQAAGRGLQLLFYSVGIGQISSEVPQNLSASRPQDRQFILSSKKLLLSDSGFYLCAWSSTGYRADQPQHFGDGTRLSIL.

This chain uses TRBV27 with TRBJ1-1, with no clear D. CDR3 length: 14 amino acids. With 6 bases removed from V and 0 bases from J, the gap between germline ends came to 11 bases. CDR1 MNHEY and CDR2 SMNVEV come from the germline V gene (reference sequence). The DNA for the CDR3 is TGTGCCAGCAGCCTAACAAAGATGAACACTGAAGCTTTCTTT. It encodes CASSLTKMNTEAFF.

The chain uses TRBV27 and TRBJ2-5; 8 nucleotides align to TRBD1. In germline, CDR1 is MNHEY, CDR2 SMNVEV (reference sequence). J was trimmed by 4 bases and V by 5 bases; bases with no gene match: 3. The CDR3 is 13 amino acids. CDR3 bases: TGTGCCAGCAGTCTCGACAGGGGAGAGACCCAGTACTTC. Translating gives CASSLDRGETQYF.

The chain couples TRBV2 to TRBJ2-7, with a weak D call TRBD2 (5 bases). The CDR3 has 14 amino acids. Germline V gene lookup returns CDR1 SNHLY and CDR2 FYNNEI. V lost 2 bases and J lost 0, with 8 bases in between. The CDR3 is CASSEMAGSYEQYF. In nucleotides, the CDR3 is TGTGCCAGCAGTGAAATGGCGGGCTCCTACGAGCAGTACTTC.

The V call is TRBV5-6, the J call TRBJ2-5; TRBD2 agrees at 8 bases. Germline trimming cut 1 base from V and 1 base from J; bases unmatched to any gene: 6. This CDR3 contains 16 residues. Germline assignment: CDR1 SGHDT and CDR2 YYEEEE. The CDR3 DNA reads TGTGCCAGCAGCTTGAGCAGCGGGAGCCTCCAAGAGACCCAGTACTTC. Its translation: CASSLSSGSLQETQYF.

The rearrangement uses TRBV6-6 and TRBJ2-7, with a weak D call TRBD2 (6 bases). V was shortened by 6 bases and J by 7 bases, with 22 bases between the two germline ends. The CDR3 has 15 amino acids. The germline CDR1 and CDR2 sequences are MNHNY and SVGAGI (reference sequence). The CDR3 spells CASSLSGRLAGEQYF. The CDR3 nucleotides read TGTGCCAGCAGCCTCTCGGGACGATTGGCGGGGGAGCAGTACTTC.

This clone was detected only once. This rearrangement joins TRBV4-3 to TRBJ2-3; 7 nucleotides match TRBD2. The V and J ends lost 0 bases and 2 bases, in that order; junction bases with no gene match: 8. Germline V CDR1 and CDR2: LGHNA, YSLEER. The CDR3 totals 17 residues. CDR3 protein: CASSQDHSGEFTDTQYF. CDR3 nucleotides: TGCGCCAGCAGCCAAGATCACAGCGGGGAATTCACAGATACGCAGTATTTT.

The chain carries TRBV2 and TRBJ1-2, with 8 bases matching TRBD1. V gave up 6 bases and J gave up 0 bases; unmatched junction bases: 12. CDR1 is SNHLY and CDR2 is FYNNEI in the germline V gene. The CDR3 totals 17 residues. The CDR3 is CASSRLGVQGANYGYTF. For the CDR3, the DNA is TGTGCCAGCAGCAGACTGGGAGTACAGGGGGCTAACTATGGCTACACCTTC.

With regard to this clone: Since a much larger clone is just one base distant, this may be a read error. The chain carries TRBV5-6 and TRBJ1-3; TRBD1 might be the D (6 bases). Per the germline V gene, CDR1 is SGHDT and CDR2 is YYEEEE. The CDR3 has 15 residues. The V end lost 0 bases, the J end lost 0 bases, and 7 bases lay between the germline ends. This CDR3 is CASSLEGVSGNTIYF. CDR3 sequence (DNA): TGTGCCAGCAGCTTGGAGGGGGTCTCTGGAAACACCATATATTTT.